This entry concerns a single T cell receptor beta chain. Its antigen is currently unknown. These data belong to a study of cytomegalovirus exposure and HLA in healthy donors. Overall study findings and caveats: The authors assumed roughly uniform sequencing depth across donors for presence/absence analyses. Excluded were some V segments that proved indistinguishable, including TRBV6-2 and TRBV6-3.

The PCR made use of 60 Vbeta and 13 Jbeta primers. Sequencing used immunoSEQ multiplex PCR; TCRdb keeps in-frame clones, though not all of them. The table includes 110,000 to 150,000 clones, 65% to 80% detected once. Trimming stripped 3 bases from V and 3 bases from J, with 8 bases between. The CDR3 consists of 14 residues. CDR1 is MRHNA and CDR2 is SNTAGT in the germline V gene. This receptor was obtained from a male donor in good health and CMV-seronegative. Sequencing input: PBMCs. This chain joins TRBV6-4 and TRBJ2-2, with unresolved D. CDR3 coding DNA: TGTGCCAGCAGTGATGGCTCCCACACCGGGGAGCTGTTTTTT. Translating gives CASSDGSHTGELFF.